Here is one T cell receptor (beta chain) with its context. Time point: 2014-2015 season, 7 days after vaccination. Method: immunoSEQ multiplex PCR; TCRdb's copy keeps in-frame clones and lacks some. The sample yields 12,000 to 15,000 clones, about four fifths seen once. Germline values: CDR1 SGHRS, CDR2 YFSETQ. The CDR3 extends over 15 amino acids. V lost 4 bases and J lost 4; bases outside the gene matches: 6. This specimen comes from a study of follicular helper T cells after annual influenza vaccination. The material was CXCR5+ CD38- circulating T follicular helper cells from blood, obtained 7 days after influenza vaccination. Indicated subset: circulating Tfh, non-naive CD4+CXCR5+PD-1+ (ICOS+CD38+ or ICOS-CD38-). The sequence came from an adult who received the influenza vaccine. V usage is TRBV5-1 and J usage is TRBJ1-3; TRBD1 agrees at 9 bases. DNA for the CDR3: TGCGCCAGCAGCCCAACACAGGGGGCCGGAAACACCATATATTTT. It specifies CASSPTQGAGNTIYF.